Given below is one TCR beta chain in context. These data come from a study of blood T cell repertoires in COVID-19. Study-wide context: T cells, B-cell-depleted T cells, or PBMCs provided the cDNA or gDNA that served as material.

Original methodology: For nucleated cells, counts were estimated from reference gene primer amplification. Here immunoSEQ multiplex PCR was the method, and the copy in TCRdb shows in-frame clones only, minus some. V, J and clone size derive from that table, while D and trimming were established from the DNA sequence. The sample includes roughly 330,000 clones, about 87% of them seen just once. Recovery meant two consecutive negative NP/OP PCR tests, professional clearance, or resolved symptoms. This CDR3 comprises 14 residues. V lost 0 bases to trimming and J lost 3 bases, with 8 bases between them. Germline V gene lookup returns CDR1 MNHEY and CDR2 SVGEGT.

The receptor was derived from a woman aged 25 to 39 who had recovered from COVID-19. The V call is TRBV6-2 or TRBV6-3, the J call TRBJ1-1; D perhaps matches TRBD1 (6 bases). The sample was PBMCs or T cells enriched from blood (not recorded which). Written as DNA, the CDR3 is TGTGCCAGCAGTTACTCAGGGGGGGACACTGAAGCTTTCTTT. Its translation is CASSYSGGDTEAFF.